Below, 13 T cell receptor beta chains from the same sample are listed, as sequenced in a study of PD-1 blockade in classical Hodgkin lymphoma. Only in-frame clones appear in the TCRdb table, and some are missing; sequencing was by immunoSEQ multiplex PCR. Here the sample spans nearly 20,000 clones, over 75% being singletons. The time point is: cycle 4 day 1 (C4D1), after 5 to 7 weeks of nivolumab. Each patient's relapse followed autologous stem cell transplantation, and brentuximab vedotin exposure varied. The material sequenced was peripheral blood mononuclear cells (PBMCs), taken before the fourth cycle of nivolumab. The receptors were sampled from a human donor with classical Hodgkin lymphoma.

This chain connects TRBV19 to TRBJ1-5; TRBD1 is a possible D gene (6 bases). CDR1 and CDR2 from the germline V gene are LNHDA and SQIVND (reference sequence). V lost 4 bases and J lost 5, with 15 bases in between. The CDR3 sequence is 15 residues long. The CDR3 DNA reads TGTGCCAGTAGTAAAAAGGACAGAGAAGATCAGCCCCAGCATTTT. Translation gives CASSKKDREDQPQHF.

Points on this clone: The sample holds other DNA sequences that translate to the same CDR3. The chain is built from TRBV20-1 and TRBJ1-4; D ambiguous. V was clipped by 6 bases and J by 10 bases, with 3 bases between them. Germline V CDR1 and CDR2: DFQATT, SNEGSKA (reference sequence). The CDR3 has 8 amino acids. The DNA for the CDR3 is TGCAGTGCGGGAAAACTGTTTTTT. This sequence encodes CSAGKLFF.

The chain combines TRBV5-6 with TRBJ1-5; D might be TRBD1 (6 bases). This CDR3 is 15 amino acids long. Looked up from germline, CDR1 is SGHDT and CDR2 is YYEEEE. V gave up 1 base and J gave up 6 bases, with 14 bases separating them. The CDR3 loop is CASSLLSAGAQPQHF. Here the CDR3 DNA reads TGTGCCAGCAGCTTGTTGTCGGCAGGGGCTCAGCCCCAGCATTTT.

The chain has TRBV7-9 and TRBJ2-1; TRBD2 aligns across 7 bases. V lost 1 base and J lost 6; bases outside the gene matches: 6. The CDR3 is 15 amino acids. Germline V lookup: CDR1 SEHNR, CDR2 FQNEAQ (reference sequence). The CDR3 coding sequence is TGTGCCAGCAGCTTAGGAATCGGGACTATCAATGAGCAGTTCTTC. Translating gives CASSLGIGTINEQFF.

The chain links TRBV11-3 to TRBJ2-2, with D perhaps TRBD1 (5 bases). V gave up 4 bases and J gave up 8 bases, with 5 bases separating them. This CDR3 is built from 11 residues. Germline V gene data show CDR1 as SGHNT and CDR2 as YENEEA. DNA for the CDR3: TGTGCCAGCAGCTACAGGGGGGAGCTGTTTTTT. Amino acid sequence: CASSYRGELFF. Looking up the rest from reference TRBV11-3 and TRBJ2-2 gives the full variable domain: EAGVVQSPRYKIIEKKQPVAFWCNPISGHNTLYWYLQNLGQGPELLIRYENEEAVDDSQLPKDRFSAERLKGVDSTLKIQPAELGDSAVYLCASSYRGELFFGEGSRLTVL.

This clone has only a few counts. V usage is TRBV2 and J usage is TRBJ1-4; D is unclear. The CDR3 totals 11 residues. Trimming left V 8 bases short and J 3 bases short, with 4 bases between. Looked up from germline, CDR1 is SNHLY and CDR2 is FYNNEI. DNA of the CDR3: TGTGCCAGCGGGGCTAATGAAAAACTGTTTTTT. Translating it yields CASGANEKLFF. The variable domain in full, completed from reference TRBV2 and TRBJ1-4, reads EPEVTQTPSHQVTQMGQEVILRCVPISNHLYFYWYRQILGQKVEFLVSFYNNEISEKSEIFDDQFSVERPDGSNFTLKIRSTKLEDSAMYFCASGANEKLFFGSGTQLSVL.

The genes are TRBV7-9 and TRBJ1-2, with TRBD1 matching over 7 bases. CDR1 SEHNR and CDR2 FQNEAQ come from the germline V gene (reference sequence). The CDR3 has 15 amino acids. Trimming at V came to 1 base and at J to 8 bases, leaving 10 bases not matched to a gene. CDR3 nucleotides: TGTGCCAGCAGCTTAGGGCAGGGGGGACGATACGGCTACACCTTC. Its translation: CASSLGQGGRYGYTF.

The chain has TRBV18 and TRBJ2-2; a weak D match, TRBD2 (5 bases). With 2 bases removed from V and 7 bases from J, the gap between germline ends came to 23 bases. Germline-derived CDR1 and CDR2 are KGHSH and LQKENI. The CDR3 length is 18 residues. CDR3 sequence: CASSPGRVPLPFFGELFF. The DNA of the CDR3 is TGTGCCAGCTCACCAGGGCGGGTACCCCTACCTTTCTTCGGGGAGCTGTTTTTT.

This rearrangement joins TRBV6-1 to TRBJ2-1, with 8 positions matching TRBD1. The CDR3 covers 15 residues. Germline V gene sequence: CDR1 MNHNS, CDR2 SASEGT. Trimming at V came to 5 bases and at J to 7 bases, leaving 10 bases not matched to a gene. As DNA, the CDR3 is TGTGCCAGCAGTCCCAACAGGGGGGTATGGAATGAGCAGTTCTTC. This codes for CASSPNRGVWNEQFF.

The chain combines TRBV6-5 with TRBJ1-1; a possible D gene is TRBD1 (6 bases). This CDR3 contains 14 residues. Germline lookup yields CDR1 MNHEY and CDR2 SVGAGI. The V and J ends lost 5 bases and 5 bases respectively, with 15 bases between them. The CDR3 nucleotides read TGTGCCAGCAGTGAAACAGGGAGAAGGACTGAAGCTTTCTTT. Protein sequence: CASSETGRRTEAFF.

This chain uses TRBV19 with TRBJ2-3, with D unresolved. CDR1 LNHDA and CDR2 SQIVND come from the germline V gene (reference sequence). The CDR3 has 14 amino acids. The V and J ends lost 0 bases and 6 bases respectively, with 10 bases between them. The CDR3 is CASSIDRSQDTQYF. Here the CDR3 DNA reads TGTGCCAGTAGTATAGACAGGTCCCAGGATACGCAGTATTTT.

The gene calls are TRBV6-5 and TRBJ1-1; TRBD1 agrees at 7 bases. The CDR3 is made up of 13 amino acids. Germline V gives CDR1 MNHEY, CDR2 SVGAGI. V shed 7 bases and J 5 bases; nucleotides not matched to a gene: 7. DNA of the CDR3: TGTGCCAGCAAAGACAGGGTCGGAACTGAAGCTTTCTTT. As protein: CASKDRVGTEAFF.

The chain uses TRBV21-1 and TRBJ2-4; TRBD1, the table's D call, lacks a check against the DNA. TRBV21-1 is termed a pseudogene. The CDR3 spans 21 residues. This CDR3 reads CASSKDYIGQGAQGVRHIQYF. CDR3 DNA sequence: TGTGCCAGCAGCAAAGACTATATAGGACAGGGGGCGCAGGGAGTACGGCACATTCAGTACTTC.